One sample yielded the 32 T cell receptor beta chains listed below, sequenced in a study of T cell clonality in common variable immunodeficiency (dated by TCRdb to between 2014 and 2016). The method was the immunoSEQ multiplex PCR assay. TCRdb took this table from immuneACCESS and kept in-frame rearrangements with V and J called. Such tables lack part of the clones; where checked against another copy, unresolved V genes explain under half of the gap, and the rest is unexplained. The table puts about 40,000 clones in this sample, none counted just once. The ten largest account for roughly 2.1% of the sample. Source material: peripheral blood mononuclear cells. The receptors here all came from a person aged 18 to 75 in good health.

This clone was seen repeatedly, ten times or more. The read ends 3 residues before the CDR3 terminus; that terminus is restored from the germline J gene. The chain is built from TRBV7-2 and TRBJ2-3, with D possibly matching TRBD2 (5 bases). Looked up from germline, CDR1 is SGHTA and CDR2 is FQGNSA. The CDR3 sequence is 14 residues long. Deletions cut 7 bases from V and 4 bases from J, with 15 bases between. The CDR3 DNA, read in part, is TGTGCCAGCACCCGAGTGGTCGGGGCAGATACG. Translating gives CASTRVVGADT. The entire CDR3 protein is CASTRVVGADTQYF.

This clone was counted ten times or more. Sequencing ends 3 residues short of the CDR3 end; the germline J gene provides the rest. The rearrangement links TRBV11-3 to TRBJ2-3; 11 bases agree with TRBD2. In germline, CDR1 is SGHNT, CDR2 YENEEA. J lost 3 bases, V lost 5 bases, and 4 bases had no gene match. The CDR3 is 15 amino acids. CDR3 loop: CASSVGTSGTDTQYF. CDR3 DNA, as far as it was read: TGTGCCAGCAGCGTAGGGACTAGCGGAACAGATACG.

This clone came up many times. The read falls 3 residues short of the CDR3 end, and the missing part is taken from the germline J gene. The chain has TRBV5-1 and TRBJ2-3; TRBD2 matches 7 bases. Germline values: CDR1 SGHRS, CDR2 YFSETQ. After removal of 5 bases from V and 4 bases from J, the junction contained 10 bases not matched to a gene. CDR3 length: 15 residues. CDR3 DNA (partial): TGCGCCAGCAGAGCGGGACTCACGGCGGCAGATACG. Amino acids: CASRAGLTAADT. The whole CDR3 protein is CASRAGLTAADTQYF.

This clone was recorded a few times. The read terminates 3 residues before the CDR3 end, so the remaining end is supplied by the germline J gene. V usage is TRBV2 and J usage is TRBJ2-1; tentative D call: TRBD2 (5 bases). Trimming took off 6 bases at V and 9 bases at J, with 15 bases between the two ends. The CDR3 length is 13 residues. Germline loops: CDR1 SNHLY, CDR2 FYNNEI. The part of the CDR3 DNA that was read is TGTGCCAGCAGAGCCGACTATGGAGTTGAG. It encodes CASRADYGVE. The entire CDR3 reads CASRADYGVEQFF.

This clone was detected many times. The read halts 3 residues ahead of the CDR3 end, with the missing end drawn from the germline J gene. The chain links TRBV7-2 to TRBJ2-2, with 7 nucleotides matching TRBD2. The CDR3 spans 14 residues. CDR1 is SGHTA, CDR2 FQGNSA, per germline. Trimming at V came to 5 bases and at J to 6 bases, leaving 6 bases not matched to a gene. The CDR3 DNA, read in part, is TGTGCCAGCAGCCCTACTAGCGTTCCCGGGGAG. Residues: CASSPTSVPGE. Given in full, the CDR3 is CASSPTSVPGELFF.

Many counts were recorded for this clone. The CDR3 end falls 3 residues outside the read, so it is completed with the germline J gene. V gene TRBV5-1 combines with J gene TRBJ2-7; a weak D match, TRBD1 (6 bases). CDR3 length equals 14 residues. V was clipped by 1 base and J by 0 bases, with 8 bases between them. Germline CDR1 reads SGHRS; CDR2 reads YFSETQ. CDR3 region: CASSLTGSSYEQYF. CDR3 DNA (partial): TGCGCCAGCAGCTTGACAGGGAGCTCCTACGAG.

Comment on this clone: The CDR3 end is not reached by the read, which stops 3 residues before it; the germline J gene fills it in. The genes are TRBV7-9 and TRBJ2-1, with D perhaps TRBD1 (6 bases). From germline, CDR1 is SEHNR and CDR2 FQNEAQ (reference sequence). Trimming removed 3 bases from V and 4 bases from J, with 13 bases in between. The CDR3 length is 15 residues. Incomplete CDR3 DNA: TGTGCCAGCAGCTTTCCTGGGGGCATATACAATGAG. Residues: CASSFPGGIYNE. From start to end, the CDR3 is CASSFPGGIYNEQFF.

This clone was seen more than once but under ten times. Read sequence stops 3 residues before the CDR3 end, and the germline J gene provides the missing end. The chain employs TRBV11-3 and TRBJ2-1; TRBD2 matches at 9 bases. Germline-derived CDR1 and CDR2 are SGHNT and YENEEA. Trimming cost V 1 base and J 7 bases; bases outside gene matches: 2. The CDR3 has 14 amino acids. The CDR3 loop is CASSLGAGGNEQFF. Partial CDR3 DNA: TGTGCCAGCAGCTTAGGCGCGGGGGGGAATGAG.

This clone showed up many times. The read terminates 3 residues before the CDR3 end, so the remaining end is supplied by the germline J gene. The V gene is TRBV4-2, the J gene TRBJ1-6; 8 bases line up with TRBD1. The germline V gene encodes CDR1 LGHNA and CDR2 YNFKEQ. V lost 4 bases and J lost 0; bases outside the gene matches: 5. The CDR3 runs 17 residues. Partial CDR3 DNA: TGTGCCAGCAGCCTACCCGGACAGGGCTCCTATAATTCACCC. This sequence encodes CASSLPGQGSYNSP. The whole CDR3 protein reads CASSLPGQGSYNSPLHF.

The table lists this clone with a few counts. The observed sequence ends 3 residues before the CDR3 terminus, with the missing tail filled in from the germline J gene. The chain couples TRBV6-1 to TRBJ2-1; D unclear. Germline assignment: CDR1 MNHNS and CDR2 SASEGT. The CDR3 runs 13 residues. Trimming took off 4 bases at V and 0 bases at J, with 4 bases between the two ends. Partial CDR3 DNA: TGTGCCAGCAGTGGTAGCTCCTACAATGAG. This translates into CASSGSSYNE. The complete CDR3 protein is CASSGSSYNEQFF.

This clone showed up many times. The CDR3 reads CASSETGGRYGYTF. CDR3 DNA, as far as it was read: TGTGCCAGCAGTGAGACAGGGGGCCGGTATGGC. The J gene is TRBJ1-2, the V gene TRBV6-1; the match to TRBD1 covers 10 bases. Read sequence stops 3 residues before the CDR3 end, and the germline J gene provides the missing end. CDR1 and CDR2 (germline): MNHNS, SASEGT. With V trimmed by 3 bases and J by 5 bases, 3 bases remained unmatched. The CDR3 is 14 amino acids.

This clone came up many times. This CDR3 is CASSLVQGAEQYF. CDR3 bases read: TGTGCCAGCAGCTTAGTACAGGGAGCCGAG. This sequence joins TRBV11-3 and TRBJ2-7; D may be TRBD1 (6 bases). The read ends 3 residues early relative to the CDR3; the germline J gene fills the gap. CDR3 length equals 13 residues. CDR1 SGHNT and CDR2 YENEEA come from the germline V gene. V dropped 1 base and J dropped 6 bases, with 10 bases sitting between them.

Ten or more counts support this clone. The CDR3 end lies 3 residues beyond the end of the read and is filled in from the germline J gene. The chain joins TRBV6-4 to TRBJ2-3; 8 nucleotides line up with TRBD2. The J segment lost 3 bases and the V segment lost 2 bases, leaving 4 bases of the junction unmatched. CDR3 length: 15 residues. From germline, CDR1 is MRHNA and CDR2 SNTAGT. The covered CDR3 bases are TGTGCCAGCAGTGACACACTAGCGGTTACAGATACG. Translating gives CASSDTLAVTDT. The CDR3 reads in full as CASSDTLAVTDTQYF.

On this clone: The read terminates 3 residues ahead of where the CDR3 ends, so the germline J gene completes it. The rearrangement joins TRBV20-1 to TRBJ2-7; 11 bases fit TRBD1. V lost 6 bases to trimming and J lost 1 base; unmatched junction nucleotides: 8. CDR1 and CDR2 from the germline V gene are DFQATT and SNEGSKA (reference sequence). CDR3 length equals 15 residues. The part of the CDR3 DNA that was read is TGCAGTGCGCGACGCGGGACAGGGGGGTCCTACGAG. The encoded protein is CSARRGTGGSYE. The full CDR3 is CSARRGTGGSYEQYF.

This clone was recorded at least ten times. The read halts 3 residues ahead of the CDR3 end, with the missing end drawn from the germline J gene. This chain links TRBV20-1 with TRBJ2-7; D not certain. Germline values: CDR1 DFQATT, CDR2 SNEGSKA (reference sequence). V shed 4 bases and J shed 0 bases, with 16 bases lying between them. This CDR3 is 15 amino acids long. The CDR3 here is CSATGWSGDSYEQYF. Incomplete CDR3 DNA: TGCAGTGCTACTGGCTGGTCAGGTGACTCCTACGAG.

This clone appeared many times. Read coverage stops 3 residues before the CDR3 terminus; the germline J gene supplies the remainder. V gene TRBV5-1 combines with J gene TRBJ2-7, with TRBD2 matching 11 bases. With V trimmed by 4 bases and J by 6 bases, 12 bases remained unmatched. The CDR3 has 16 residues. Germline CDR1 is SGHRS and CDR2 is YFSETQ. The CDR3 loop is CASSGKLAGDVREQYF. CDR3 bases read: TGCGCCAGCAGCGGTAAACTAGCGGGAGATGTCCGCGAG.

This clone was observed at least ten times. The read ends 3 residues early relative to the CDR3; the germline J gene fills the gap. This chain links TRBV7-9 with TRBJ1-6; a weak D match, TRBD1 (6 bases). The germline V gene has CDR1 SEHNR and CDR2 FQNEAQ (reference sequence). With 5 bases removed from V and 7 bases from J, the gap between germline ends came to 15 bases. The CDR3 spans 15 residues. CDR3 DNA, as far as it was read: TGTGCCAGCAGCCCTGCGACAGGAGACAATTCACCC. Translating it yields CASSPATGDNSP. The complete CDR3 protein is CASSPATGDNSPLHF.

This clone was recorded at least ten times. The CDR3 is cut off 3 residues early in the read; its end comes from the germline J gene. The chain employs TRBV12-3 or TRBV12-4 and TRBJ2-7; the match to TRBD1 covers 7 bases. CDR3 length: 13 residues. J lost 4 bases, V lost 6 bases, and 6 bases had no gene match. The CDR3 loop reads CASSRDSKYEQYF. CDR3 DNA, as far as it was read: TGTGCCAGCAGCCGGGACAGTAAGTACGAG.

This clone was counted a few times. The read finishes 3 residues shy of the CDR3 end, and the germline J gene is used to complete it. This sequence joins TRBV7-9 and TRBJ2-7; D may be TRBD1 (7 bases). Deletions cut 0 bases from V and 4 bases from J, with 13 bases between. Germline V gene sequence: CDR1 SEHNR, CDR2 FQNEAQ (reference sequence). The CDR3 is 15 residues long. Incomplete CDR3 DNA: TGTGCCAGCAGCTTAGCGCGGGACAGCCTTTACGAG. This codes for CASSLARDSLYE. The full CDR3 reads CASSLARDSLYEQYF.

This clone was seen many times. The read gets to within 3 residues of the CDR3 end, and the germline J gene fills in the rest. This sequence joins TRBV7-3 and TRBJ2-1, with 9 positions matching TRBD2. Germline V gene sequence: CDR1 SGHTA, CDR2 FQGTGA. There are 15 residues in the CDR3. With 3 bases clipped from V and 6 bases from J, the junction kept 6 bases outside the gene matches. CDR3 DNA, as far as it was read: TGTGCCAGCAGCTTCATAGCGGGAGTGGGCAATGAG. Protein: CASSFIAGVGNE. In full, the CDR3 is CASSFIAGVGNEQFF.

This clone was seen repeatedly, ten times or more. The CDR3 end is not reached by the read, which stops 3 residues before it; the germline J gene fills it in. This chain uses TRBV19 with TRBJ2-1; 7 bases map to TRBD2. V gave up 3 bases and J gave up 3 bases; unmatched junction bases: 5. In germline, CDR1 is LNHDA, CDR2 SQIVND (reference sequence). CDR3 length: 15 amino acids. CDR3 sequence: CASSIKASGYNEQFF. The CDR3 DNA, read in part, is TGTGCCAGTAGTATTAAGGCTAGCGGCTACAATGAG.

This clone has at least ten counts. The CDR3 DNA, read in part, is TGTGCCAGCTCGCAAAAGGGGGCAGCCACTGAA. Translation: CASSQKGAATE. The CDR3, in full, reads CASSQKGAATEAFF. J is TRBJ1-1 and V is TRBV18; 7 positions match TRBD1. With the read ending 3 residues before the CDR3 end, the germline J gene is used to fill in that end. This CDR3 has 14 amino acids. Germline lookup yields CDR1 KGHSH and CDR2 LQKENI. Germline trimming cut 6 bases from V and 4 bases from J; bases unmatched to any gene: 8.

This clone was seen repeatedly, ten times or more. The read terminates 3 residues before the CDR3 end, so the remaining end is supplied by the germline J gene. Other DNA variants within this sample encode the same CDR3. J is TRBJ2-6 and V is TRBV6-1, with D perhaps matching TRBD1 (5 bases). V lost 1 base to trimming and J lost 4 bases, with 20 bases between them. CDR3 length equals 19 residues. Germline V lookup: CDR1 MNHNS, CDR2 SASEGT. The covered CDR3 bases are TGTGCCAGCAGTGAAGATTTTTATGTTGGGGCCCCCGGGGCCAACGTC. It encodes CASSEDFYVGAPGANV. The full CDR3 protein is CASSEDFYVGAPGANVLTF.

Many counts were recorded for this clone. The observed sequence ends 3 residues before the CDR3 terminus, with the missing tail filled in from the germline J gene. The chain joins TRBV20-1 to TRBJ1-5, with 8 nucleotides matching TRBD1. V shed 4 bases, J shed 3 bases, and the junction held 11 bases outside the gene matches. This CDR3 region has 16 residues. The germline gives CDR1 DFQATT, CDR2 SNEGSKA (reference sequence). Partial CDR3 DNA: TGCAGTGCTAAAGAAAAGACAGGGGCCCCCAATCAGCCC. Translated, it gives CSAKEKTGAPNQP. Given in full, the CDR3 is CSAKEKTGAPNQPQHF.

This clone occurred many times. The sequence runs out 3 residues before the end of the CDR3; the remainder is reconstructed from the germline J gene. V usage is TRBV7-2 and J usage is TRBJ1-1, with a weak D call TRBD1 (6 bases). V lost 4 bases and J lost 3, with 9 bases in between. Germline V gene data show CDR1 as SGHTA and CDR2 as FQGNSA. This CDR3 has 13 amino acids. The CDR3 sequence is CASSYKGDTEAFF. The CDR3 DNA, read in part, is TGTGCCAGCAGCTACAAGGGGGACACTGAA.

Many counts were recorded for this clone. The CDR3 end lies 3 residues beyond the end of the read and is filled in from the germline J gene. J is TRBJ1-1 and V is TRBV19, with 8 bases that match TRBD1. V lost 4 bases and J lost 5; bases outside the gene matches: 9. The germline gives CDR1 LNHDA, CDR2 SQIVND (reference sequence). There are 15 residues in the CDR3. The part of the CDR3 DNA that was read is TGTGCCAGTAGTACCTGGACAGGGAGAGAGACTGAA. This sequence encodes CASSTWTGRETE. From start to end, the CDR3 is CASSTWTGRETEAFF.

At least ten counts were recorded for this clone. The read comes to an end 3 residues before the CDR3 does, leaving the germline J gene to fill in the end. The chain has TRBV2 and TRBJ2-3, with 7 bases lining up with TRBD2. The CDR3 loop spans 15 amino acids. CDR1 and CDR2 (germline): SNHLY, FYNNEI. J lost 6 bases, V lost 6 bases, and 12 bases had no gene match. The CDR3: CASRERSSGGDTQYF. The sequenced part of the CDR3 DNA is TGTGCCAGCAGAGAACGATCTAGCGGCGGGGATACG.

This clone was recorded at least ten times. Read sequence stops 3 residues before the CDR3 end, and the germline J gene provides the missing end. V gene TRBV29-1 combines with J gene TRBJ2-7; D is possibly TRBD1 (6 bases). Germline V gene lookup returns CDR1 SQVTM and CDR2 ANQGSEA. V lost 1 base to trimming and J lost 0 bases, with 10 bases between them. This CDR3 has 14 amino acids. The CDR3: CSVEGGQSSYEQYF. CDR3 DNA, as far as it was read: TGCAGCGTTGAAGGAGGACAGAGCTCCTACGAG.

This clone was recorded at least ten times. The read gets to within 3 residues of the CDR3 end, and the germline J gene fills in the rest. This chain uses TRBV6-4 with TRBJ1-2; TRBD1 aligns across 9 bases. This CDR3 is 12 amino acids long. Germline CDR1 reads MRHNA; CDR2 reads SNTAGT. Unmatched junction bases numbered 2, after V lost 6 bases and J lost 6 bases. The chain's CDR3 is CASRGTGNGYTF. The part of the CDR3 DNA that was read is TGTGCCAGCAGGGGGACAGGGAATGGC.

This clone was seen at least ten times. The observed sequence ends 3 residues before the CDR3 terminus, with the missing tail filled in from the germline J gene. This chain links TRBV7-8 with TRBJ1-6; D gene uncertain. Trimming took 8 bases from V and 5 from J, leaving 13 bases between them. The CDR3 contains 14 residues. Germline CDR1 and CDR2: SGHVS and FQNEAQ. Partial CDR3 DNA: TGTGCCAGCTCCTCACAGAGAGATAATTCACCC. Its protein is CASSSQRDNSP. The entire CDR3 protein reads CASSSQRDNSPLHF. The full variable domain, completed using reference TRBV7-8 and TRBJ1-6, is GAGVSQSPRYKVAKRGQDVALRCDPISGHVSLFWYQQALGQGPEFLTYFQNEAQLDKSGLPSDRFFAERPEGSVSTLKIQRTQQEDSAVYLCASSSQRDNSPLHFGNGTRLTVT.

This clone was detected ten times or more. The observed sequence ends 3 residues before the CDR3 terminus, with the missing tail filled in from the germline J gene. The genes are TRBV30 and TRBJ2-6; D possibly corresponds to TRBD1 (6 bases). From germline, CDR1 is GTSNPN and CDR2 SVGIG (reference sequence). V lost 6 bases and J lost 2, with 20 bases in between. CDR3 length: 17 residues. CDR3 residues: CACDPEMGTTGANVLTF. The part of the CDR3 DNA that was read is TGTGCCTGCGACCCAGAGATGGGGACAACTGGGGCCAACGTC.

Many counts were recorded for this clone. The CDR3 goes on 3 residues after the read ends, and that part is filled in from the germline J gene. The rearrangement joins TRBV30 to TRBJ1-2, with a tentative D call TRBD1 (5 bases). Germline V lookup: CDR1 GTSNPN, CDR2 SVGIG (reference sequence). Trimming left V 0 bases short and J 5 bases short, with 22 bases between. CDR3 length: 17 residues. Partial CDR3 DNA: TGTGCCTGGAGTGTAGTCTTTGGGCAGGGAACAACTTATGGC. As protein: CAWSVVFGQGTTYG. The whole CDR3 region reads CAWSVVFGQGTTYGYTF.